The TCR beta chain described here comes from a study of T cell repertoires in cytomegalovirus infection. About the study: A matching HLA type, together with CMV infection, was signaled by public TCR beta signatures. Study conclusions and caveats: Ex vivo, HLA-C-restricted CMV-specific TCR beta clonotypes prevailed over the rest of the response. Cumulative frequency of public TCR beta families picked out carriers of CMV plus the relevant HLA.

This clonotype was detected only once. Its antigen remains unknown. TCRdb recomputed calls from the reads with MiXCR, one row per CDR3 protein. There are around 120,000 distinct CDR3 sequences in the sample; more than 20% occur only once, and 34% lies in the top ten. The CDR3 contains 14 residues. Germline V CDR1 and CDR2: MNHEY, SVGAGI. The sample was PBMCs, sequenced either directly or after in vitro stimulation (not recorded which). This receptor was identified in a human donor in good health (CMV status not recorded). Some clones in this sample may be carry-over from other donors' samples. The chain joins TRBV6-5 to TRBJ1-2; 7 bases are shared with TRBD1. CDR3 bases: TGTGGCAGTCCGAAGACAGGGACTATCTATGGCTACACCTTC. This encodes CGSPKTGTIYGYTF.